One sample yielded the 27 T cell receptor beta chains listed below, sequenced in a study of T-cell memory formation after mild COVID-19. In TCRdb, the 5' RACE reads were re-called with MiXCR into one record per CDR3 protein. Of under 150,000 distinct CDR3 sequences listed, 22% are singletons. The sample consisted of PBMCs or a T cell subset sorted from them (not recorded which). Receptors were obtained from a man aged 18 to 30 who had mild COVID-19 (a few samples of this study predate the infection). Cell type and time point are not known.

The gene calls are TRBV4-1 and TRBJ2-7, with a weak D call TRBD2 (5 bases). From germline, CDR1 is MGHRA and CDR2 YSYEKL. The CDR3 contains 14 residues. V lost 0 bases, J lost 2 bases, and 8 bases lay in between. The CDR3 sequence: CASSQEKGAYEQYV. CDR3 bases: TGCGCCAGCAGCCAAGAGAAGGGAGCCTACGAGCAGTACGTC.

In its sample, this clonotype was seen a few times. The rearrangement links TRBV15 to TRBJ2-7; maybe TRBD2 (6 bases). The germline V and J ends were trimmed by 6 bases and 9 bases, with 6 bases remaining between them. The CDR3 has 9 amino acids. Germline V lookup: CDR1 LNHNV, CDR2 YYDKDF (reference sequence). The CDR3 DNA sequence: TGTGCCACCAGGGAGGGGCAGTACGTC. Its protein product is CATREGQYV.

This chain uses TRBV15 with TRBJ2-1; 9 bases line up with TRBD2. The CDR3 is 15 amino acids. After removal of 6 bases from V and 1 base from J, the junction contained 4 bases not matched to a gene. Germline V gene sequence: CDR1 LNHNV, CDR2 YYDKDF (reference sequence). For the CDR3, the DNA is TGTGCCACCAGTATAAGCGGGGGGTCCTACAATGAGCAGTTCTTC. It is translated as CATSISGGSYNEQFF.

This chain uses TRBV16 with TRBJ1-2; D remains unclear. The germline V and J ends were trimmed by 1 base and 6 bases, with 9 bases remaining between them. Germline CDR1 reads KGHSY; CDR2 reads FQNENV. CDR3 size: 13 residues. The CDR3 bases are TGTGCCAGCAGCCAATTCAAAGGCCATGGCTACACCTTC. This codes for CASSQFKGHGYTF.

This clonotype occurred a few times. The chain links TRBV14 to TRBJ2-5; 9 positions match TRBD2. The V segment lost 1 base and the J segment 2 bases; nucleotides outside the gene matches: 2. The CDR3 contains 15 residues. The germline CDR1 and CDR2 sequences are SGHDN and FVKESK. The CDR3 nucleotides read TGTGCCAGCAGCCAAGGACTAGCGGCTCAAGAGACCCAGTACTTC. This codes for CASSQGLAAQETQYF. Using reference TRBV14 and TRBJ2-5 for the parts outside the CDR3, the full variable domain is EAGVTQFPSHSVIEKGQTVTLRCDPISGHDNLYWYRRVMGKEIKFLLHFVKESKQDESGMPNNRFLAERTGGTYSTLKVQPAELEDSGVYFCASSQGLAAQETQYFGPGTRLLVL.

This clonotype was seen a few times. The genes are TRBV7-9 and TRBJ1-2; 10 bases align to TRBD1. V gave up 5 bases and J gave up 6 bases; unmatched junction bases: 6. Germline V CDR1 and CDR2: SEHNR, FQNEAQ (reference sequence). This CDR3 comprises 14 residues. CDR3 amino acids: CASSISGTGDGYTF. CDR3 in DNA: TGTGCCAGCAGCATCTCCGGGACAGGGGATGGCTACACCTTC.

The chain recombines TRBV4-3 with TRBJ2-5, with a tentative D call TRBD2 (5 bases). Germline V gene sequence: CDR1 LGHNA, CDR2 YSLEER. This CDR3 contains 14 residues. V lost 0 bases and J 5 bases, leaving 10 bases between the germline ends. Here the CDR3 reads CASSQDGLGETQYF. The CDR3 coding sequence is TGCGCCAGCAGCCAAGACGGACTCGGGGAGACCCAGTACTTC.

The chain links TRBV6-6 to TRBJ2-1; D ambiguous. The length of the CDR3 is 13 residues. Germline CDR1 MNHNY, CDR2 SVGAGI (reference sequence). V lost 5 bases, J lost 8 bases, and 13 bases lay in between. The CDR3 reads CASSLQWKDEQFF. CDR3 DNA: TGTGCCAGCAGTCTCCAGTGGAAGGATGAGCAGTTCTTC.

This chain links TRBV4-2 with TRBJ2-1, with 9 bases that match TRBD2. CDR3 length: 15 amino acids. Germline lookup yields CDR1 LGHNA and CDR2 YNFKEQ. Unmatched junction bases numbered 7, after V lost 0 bases and J lost 10 bases. The CDR3: CASSQDLAGGWEQFF. The CDR3 nucleotides read TGTGCCAGCAGCCAAGATCTGGCGGGGGGGTGGGAGCAGTTCTTC.

The V and J genes are TRBV27 and TRBJ2-3, with D perhaps TRBD2 (7 bases). Trimming cost V 5 bases and J 2 bases, with 11 bases left between them. This CDR3 region has 14 residues. The germline CDR1 and CDR2 sequences are MNHEY and SMNVEV (reference sequence). The CDR3 DNA reads TGTGCCAGCAGTCACGGGGGGCCCACAGATACGCAGTATTTT. Protein: CASSHGGPTDTQYF.

The chain joins TRBV7-9 to TRBJ1-1; the D is unclear. The V end was cut by 1 base, the J end by 4 bases, with 4 bases between. This CDR3 has 12 residues. Germline V lookup: CDR1 SEHNR, CDR2 FQNEAQ (reference sequence). The CDR3 nucleotides are TGTGCCAGCAGCTTAGATATCACTGAAGCTTTCTTT. Its translation is CASSLDITEAFF.

The chain recombines TRBV2 with TRBJ2-3; D possibly corresponds to TRBD2 (6 bases). The germline gives CDR1 SNHLY, CDR2 FYNNEI. V was shortened by 3 bases and J by 4 bases, with 14 bases between the two germline ends. The CDR3 totals 15 residues. The CDR3 here is CASSDFAGGADTQYF. The CDR3 DNA follows: TGTGCCAGCAGTGACTTTGCCGGGGGTGCAGATACGCAGTATTTT.

The V gene is TRBV6-5, the J gene TRBJ1-2, with a possible D match to TRBD1 (6 bases). V was shortened by 4 bases and J by 10 bases, with 19 bases between the two germline ends. This CDR3 is built from 14 residues. Germline CDR1 and CDR2: MNHEY and SVGAGI. Here the CDR3 DNA reads TGTGCCAGCAGTTTATCCTCCGGGACAAGGGACTACACCTTC. It translates to CASSLSSGTRDYTF.

The chain has TRBV7-2 and TRBJ2-3; D not resolved. Deletions cut 7 bases from V and 3 bases from J, with 17 bases between. The CDR3 loop spans 15 amino acids. Germline CDR1 SGHTA, CDR2 FQGNSA. The CDR3, as DNA: TGTGCCAGCACCCCAGGAAGGGTCGGGACAGATACGCAGTATTTT. Protein sequence: CASTPGRVGTDTQYF.

The V and J genes are TRBV30 and TRBJ2-3, with D tentatively TRBD1 (5 bases). Germline V CDR1 and CDR2: GTSNPN, SVGIG (reference sequence). Trimming stripped 5 bases from V and 0 bases from J, with 12 bases between. CDR3 length equals 14 residues. The CDR3: CAWATASSTDTQYF. The CDR3 nucleotides are TGTGCCTGGGCGACAGCCTCTAGCACAGATACGCAGTATTTT.

Only a few counts were recorded for this clonotype. This sequence joins TRBV20-1 and TRBJ2-2; D ambiguous. Looked up from germline, CDR1 is DFQATT and CDR2 is SNEGSKA (reference sequence). Trimming took off 6 bases at V and 1 base at J, with 9 bases between the two ends. The CDR3 extends over 13 amino acids. CDR3 bases: TGCAGTGCGCCTAGGGAGAACACCGGGGAGCTGTTTTTT. Residues: CSAPRENTGELFF.

J is TRBJ1-1 and V is TRBV28; D is uncertain. The CDR3 is made up of 15 amino acids. From germline, CDR1 is MDHEN and CDR2 SYDVKM. V dropped 6 bases and J dropped 3 bases, with 17 bases sitting between them. This CDR3 reads CASSPTGEPYTEAFF. CDR3 coding DNA: TGTGCCAGCAGCCCTACCGGGGAACCGTACACTGAAGCTTTCTTT.

This clonotype was counted a few times. This rearrangement joins TRBV20-1 to TRBJ1-2, with 8 bases that match TRBD1. With 6 bases clipped from V and 7 bases from J, the junction kept 7 bases outside the gene matches. The CDR3 consists of 12 residues. Germline V CDR1 and CDR2: DFQATT, SNEGSKA (reference sequence). The CDR3 coding sequence is TGCAGTGCGACTAACAGGGGGGGTGGCTACACCTTC. Its translation is CSATNRGGGYTF.

This clonotype was counted between two and nine times. The chain uses TRBV6-4 and TRBJ2-7; 7 bases align to TRBD1. The germline V gene encodes CDR1 MRHNA and CDR2 SNTAGT. The CDR3 contains 15 residues. The J segment lost 2 bases and the V segment lost 0 bases, leaving 4 bases of the junction unmatched. The CDR3 DNA follows: TGTGCCAGCAGTGACTCGAAGGGACAGACCTACGAGCAGTACGTC. Protein sequence: CASSDSKGQTYEQYV.

In this sample, this clonotype turned up a few times. The chain couples TRBV6-5 to TRBJ2-1; unclear D gene. Trimming cost V 0 bases and J 3 bases, with 6 bases left between them. Germline V lookup: CDR1 MNHEY, CDR2 SVGAGI. This CDR3 is 14 amino acids long. CDR3 protein: CASSYSVSYNEQFF. The CDR3 region has the DNA TGTGCCAGCAGTTACTCCGTCAGCTACAATGAGCAGTTCTTC.

This rearrangement joins TRBV11-2 to TRBJ1-3; tentative D call: TRBD1 (6 bases). The germline gives CDR1 SGHAT, CDR2 FQNNGV. The V gene lost 4 bases and the J gene lost 8 bases, with 15 bases spanning the gap. The CDR3 extends over 14 amino acids. For the CDR3, the DNA is TGTGCCAGCAGCTCAGGGACAAGAGTAGACACCATATATTTT. This gives the protein CASSSGTRVDTIYF.

This clonotype was observed a handful of times. This chain joins TRBV12-3 or TRBV12-4 and TRBJ1-4, with D maybe TRBD1 (6 bases). This CDR3 comprises 14 residues. V was cut by 3 bases and J by 7 bases, with 12 bases left in between. CDR3 DNA: TGTGCCAGCAGTTTCGGACAGTCCGGTGAAAAACTGTTTTTT. It is translated as CASSFGQSGEKLFF.

V usage is TRBV6-5 and J usage is TRBJ2-5; D tentatively reads TRBD1 or TRBD2 (5 bases each). Between the trimmed V and J ends, which lost 6 bases and 1 base, there was a span of 21 bases. Looked up from germline, CDR1 is MNHEY and CDR2 is SVGAGI. This CDR3 region has 17 residues. The CDR3 nucleotides read TGTGCCAGCAGAGAAACCCCCGGGACCCATCTCCAAGAGACCCAGTACTTC. Protein product: CASRETPGTHLQETQYF.

This clonotype was picked up one time. The chain carries TRBV20-1 and TRBJ2-3; 10 bases agree with TRBD2. The junction had 5 bases not matched to a gene; V was cut back by 3 bases and J by 2 bases. The CDR3 covers 15 residues. Per germline, CDR1 DFQATT and CDR2 SNEGSKA (reference sequence). The CDR3 DNA reads as TGCAGTGCTAGTTTAGCGGGAGGTTCCACAGATACGCAGTATTTT. This encodes CSASLAGGSTDTQYF.

This clonotype was observed a handful of times. The rearrangement uses TRBV7-2 and TRBJ2-1; D may match TRBD1 or TRBD2 (5 bases each). This CDR3 has 15 residues. CDR1 SGHTA and CDR2 FQGNSA come from the germline V gene. Trimming took off 5 bases at V and 9 bases at J, with 20 bases between the two ends. CDR3 DNA sequence: TGTGCCAGCAGCGACCTCCCGGGTGGGACGGGTGAGCAGTTCTTC. Protein: CASSDLPGGTGEQFF.

The gene calls are TRBV20-1 and TRBJ2-5; TRBD1 matches at 10 bases. V dropped 0 bases and J dropped 4; count of bases not matched to a gene: 8. This CDR3 spans 16 amino acids. Per germline, CDR1 DFQATT and CDR2 SNEGSKA (reference sequence). CDR3 in amino acids: CSARDPGTGDAETQYF. The CDR3, as DNA: TGCAGTGCTAGAGATCCCGGGACAGGGGACGCAGAGACCCAGTACTTC.

This clonotype was seen a handful of times. This chain uses TRBV11-1 with TRBJ2-7; 8 bases are shared with TRBD1. The CDR3 has 13 residues. With V trimmed by 7 bases and J by 3 bases, 5 bases remained unmatched. Germline CDR1 SGHAT, CDR2 FQDESV (reference sequence). CDR3 coding DNA: TGTGCCAGCAACGGACAGGGAAGCTACGAGCAGTACGTC. It is translated as CASNGQGSYEQYV.